Described below is a single T cell receptor (beta chain) sequence and its context. Its specificity is not known. The data were obtained in a study of cytomegalovirus exposure and HLA in healthy donors. Use of 60 Vbeta and 13 Jbeta primers characterized the PCR. Repertoires were generated with immunoSEQ multiplex PCR, while TCRdb's copy carries only in-frame clones and drops some. The sample yields over 95,000 clones, 70% to 80% seen once. This CDR3 comprises 16 residues. Germline CDR1 is LNHDA and CDR2 is SQIVND (reference sequence). The germline V and J ends were trimmed by 4 bases and 2 bases, with 15 bases remaining between them. Overall study results and limits: Overall, roughly 150 TCR beta chains were annotated as cytomegalovirus-associated.

This rearrangement joins TRBV19 to TRBJ1-5; D ambiguous. This sequence was found in a woman aged 30 to 39 in good health and CMV-seropositive. Sequenced input: PBMCs. CDR3 bases: TGTGCCAGTAGTACTAGTAAGCATTACGGCAATCAGCCCCAGCATTTT. This gives the protein CASSTSKHYGNQPQHF.